This TCR beta chain appears in the sequencing data of a study of T-cell memory formation after mild COVID-19. Points from the study as a whole: Most CD4+ clones that shrank were in CM and EM, while CD8+ ones turned up in EMRA.

V dropped 7 bases and J dropped 0 bases, with 10 bases sitting between them. Germline CDR1 reads SQVTM; CDR2 reads ANQGSEA. The CDR3 covers 13 residues. TCRdb reprocessed the 5' RACE reads via MiXCR and lists one record per CDR3 protein. The table records 580,000 or so distinct CDR3 sequences, roughly 17% of them present only once. As regards this clonotype: Antigen unknown.

Sequencing input: PBMCs or a T cell subset sorted from them (not recorded which). The receptor was derived from an adult woman who had mild COVID-19 (a few samples of this study predate the infection). Cell type and time point are not known. The chain recombines TRBV29-1 with TRBJ1-3; D is uncertain. The CDR3 DNA follows: TGCAGCGCGCAGACGAGCTCTGGAAACACCATATATTTT. The encoded protein is CSAQTSSGNTIYF.